This TCR beta chain emerged from a study of blood T cell repertoires in COVID-19. Study as a whole: Collection of acute and convalescent COVID-19 samples took place in the United States, Italy and Spain.

This CDR3 is built from 13 residues. V was clipped by 3 bases and J by 6 bases, with 8 bases between them. The germline gives CDR1 SGHAT, CDR2 FQNNGV. How the authors handled the data: The assay estimated nucleated cells by amplifying reference gene primers. Clones were sequenced by immunoSEQ multiplex PCR, and TCRdb holds only the in-frame ones, with some missing. V and J calls plus clone size are reproduced from that table; the DNA served to infer D and trimming. The data hold 150,000 to 200,000 clones, with more than 85% observed a single time. This sequence joins TRBV11-2 and TRBJ2-2, with TRBD2 as a possible D gene (5 bases). The sequencing sample was made of peripheral blood. The receptor comes from a woman younger than 45 with active or convalescent COVID-19. The CDR3 sequence is CASSLAGAGELFF. In nucleotides, the CDR3 is TGTGCCAGCAGCTTGGCGGGCGCCGGGGAGCTGTTTTTT.